Shown below are 21 T cell receptor beta chains from a single sample sequenced in a study of cytomegalovirus exposure and HLA in healthy donors. The primer mix had 60 Vbeta and 13 Jbeta primers. The method was immunoSEQ multiplex PCR; TCRdb's version includes in-frame clones alone and lacks a portion of them. The sample comprises fewer than 80,000 clones, less than 85% of which are singletons, and roughly 5.3% rests with the top ten. Sequencing input: PBMCs. Receptor source: a woman aged 30 to 39 in good health and CMV-seronegative.

In this sample, this clone turned up once. The chain carries TRBV2 and TRBJ1-6; tentatively, D is TRBD1 (6 bases). Per germline, CDR1 SNHLY and CDR2 FYNNEI. V gave up 8 bases and J gave up 8 bases, with 13 bases separating them. The CDR3 is made up of 13 amino acids. CDR3 sequence: CASWRGADSPLHF. As DNA, the CDR3 is TGTGCCAGCTGGCGGGGGGCAGATTCACCCCTCCACTTT.

The chain uses TRBV19 and TRBJ2-3; 9 bases map to TRBD1. The CDR3 spans 15 residues. With 1 base clipped from V and 4 bases from J, the junction kept 3 bases outside the gene matches. Germline CDR1 reads LNHDA; CDR2 reads SQIVND (reference sequence). The DNA for the CDR3 is TGTGCCAGTAGTATAGGGACAGGGGTGCCAGATACGCAGTATTTT. This sequence encodes CASSIGTGVPDTQYF.

This clone was observed a few times. The rearrangement uses TRBV7-2 and TRBJ1-2, with 10 bases that match TRBD1. Trimming at V came to 4 bases and at J to 3 bases, leaving 5 bases not matched to a gene. Germline CDR1 SGHTA, CDR2 FQGNSA. The CDR3 runs 15 residues. CDR3 sequence (DNA): TGTGCCAGCAGCTCCGACAGGGGGCTAGACTATGGCTACACCTTC. Its protein product is CASSSDRGLDYGYTF.

The genes are TRBV19 and TRBJ1-3; 7 bases map to TRBD1. The germline gives CDR1 LNHDA, CDR2 SQIVND (reference sequence). The junction had 8 bases not matched to a gene; V was cut back by 10 bases and J by 2 bases. The length of the CDR3 is 14 residues. The CDR3, as DNA: TGTGCCACATTACCCGGGACAGCTGGAAACACCATATATTTT. It yields the protein CATLPGTAGNTIYF. The full variable domain, rest sourced from reference TRBV19 and TRBJ1-3, is DGGITQSPKYLFRKEGQNVTLSCEQNLNHDAMYWYRQDPGQGLRLIYYSQIVNDFQKGDIAEGYSVSREKKESFPLTVTSAQKNPTAFYLCATLPGTAGNTIYFGEGSWLTVV.

The chain links TRBV7-3 to TRBJ1-3, with D hard to call. V lost 0 bases to trimming and J lost 2 bases, with 11 bases between them. Germline values: CDR1 SGHTA, CDR2 FQGTGA. The CDR3 has 16 residues. CDR3 in amino acids: CASSLTYGGTGNTIYF. CDR3 nucleotides: TGTGCCAGCAGCTTAACGTACGGAGGCACTGGAAACACCATATATTTT.

V gene TRBV5-4 combines with J gene TRBJ2-1, with TRBD2 identical over 7 bases. The CDR3 has 13 residues. Germline loops: CDR1 SGHNT, CDR2 YYREEE (reference sequence). Trimming removed 5 bases from V and 8 bases from J; junction bases left unmatched: 7. CDR3 loop: CASRERGRYEQFF. The CDR3 DNA is TGTGCCAGCAGAGAGCGGGGTAGGTATGAGCAGTTCTTC.

V and J are TRBV6-5 and TRBJ2-7; perhaps TRBD1 as D (6 bases). CDR1 is MNHEY and CDR2 is SVGAGI in the germline V gene. The CDR3 covers 14 residues. Trimming took off 9 bases at V and 0 bases at J, with 15 bases between the two ends. This CDR3 reads CASGGPISSYEQYF. The DNA for the CDR3 is TGTGCCAGTGGGGGCCCAATTAGCTCCTACGAGCAGTACTTC.

The DNA of the CDR3 is TGTGCCAGTAGTATAGAGAGCGAAAAACTGTTTTTT. It is translated as CASSIESEKLFF. The chain employs TRBV19 and TRBJ1-4; D not resolved. The CDR3 contains 12 residues. Trimming cost V 0 bases and J 8 bases, with 4 bases left between them. In germline, CDR1 is LNHDA, CDR2 SQIVND (reference sequence).

The chain carries TRBV5-1 and TRBJ2-3, with D maybe TRBD1 (5 bases). The germline V and J ends were trimmed by 0 bases and 0 bases, with 8 bases remaining between them. Germline V gene sequence: CDR1 SGHRS, CDR2 YFSETQ. The CDR3 runs 15 residues. CDR3 sequence: CASSLVQGSTDTQYF. The CDR3 DNA follows: TGCGCCAGCAGCTTGGTGCAGGGTAGCACAGATACGCAGTATTTT.

This clone was seen a single time. J is TRBJ2-5 and V is TRBV28; 8 nucleotides match TRBD2. The CDR3 runs 17 residues. Germline loops: CDR1 MDHEN, CDR2 SYDVKM. Unmatched junction bases numbered 16, after V lost 5 bases and J lost 5 bases. Written as DNA, the CDR3 is TGTGCCAGCAGTCCGGGGGGCGGGAGGTGGCTCGGGGAGACCCAGTACTTC. Translated, it gives CASSPGGGRWLGETQYF.

The chain links TRBV5-8 to TRBJ2-1, with a weak D call TRBD1 (6 bases). Trimming took off 1 base at V and 5 bases at J, with 19 bases between the two ends. In germline, CDR1 is SGHTS, CDR2 YDEGEE. The CDR3 extends over 17 amino acids. The CDR3 loop is CASSLWVGALGDNEQFF. The DNA for the CDR3 is TGTGCCAGCAGCTTGTGGGTGGGGGCTCTTGGGGACAATGAGCAGTTCTTC. The full variable domain, its missing parts supplied by reference TRBV5-8 and TRBJ2-1, is EAGVTQSPTHLIKTRGQQATLRCSPISGHTSVYWYQQALGLGLQFLLWYDEGEERNRGNFPPRFSGRQFPNYSSELNVNALELEDSALYLCASSLWVGALGDNEQFFGPGTRLTVL.

The rearrangement uses TRBV27 and TRBJ2-1; D possibly corresponds to TRBD1 (5 bases). Germline CDR1 is MNHEY and CDR2 is SMNVEV (reference sequence). The V gene lost 3 bases and the J gene lost 1 base, with 16 bases spanning the gap. The length of the CDR3 is 17 residues. The DNA for the CDR3 is TGTGCCAGCAGTTTCGGTCCTAGAAGGGGATCCTACAATGAGCAGTTCTTC. Its translation is CASSFGPRRGSYNEQFF.

The chain uses TRBV28 and TRBJ2-5; D is perhaps TRBD1 (6 bases). V lost 7 bases to trimming and J lost 1 base, with 16 bases between them. This CDR3 has 15 amino acids. Per the germline V gene, CDR1 is MDHEN and CDR2 is SYDVKM. CDR3 region: CASISPRGRQETQYF. The CDR3 nucleotides read TGTGCCAGCATAAGCCCCAGGGGACGCCAAGAGACCCAGTACTTC.

The chain recombines TRBV5-4 with TRBJ2-3; D may be TRBD1 (6 bases). This CDR3 has 16 amino acids. Trimming took off 4 bases at V and 0 bases at J, with 15 bases between the two ends. Per germline, CDR1 SGHNT and CDR2 YYREEE (reference sequence). CDR3 nucleotide sequence: TGTGCCAGCAGCCCCGGACAGACTTCTAGCACAGATACGCAGTATTTT. Encoded protein: CASSPGQTSSTDTQYF. The variable domain in full, with the rest retrieved from reference TRBV5-4 and TRBJ2-3, is ETGVTQSPTHLIKTRGQQVTLRCSSQSGHNTVSWYQQALGQGPQFIFQYYREEENGRGNFPPRFSGLQFPNYSSELNVNALELDDSALYLCASSPGQTSSTDTQYFGPGTRLTVL.

This rearrangement joins TRBV7-2 to TRBJ1-5, with unresolved D. CDR1 is SGHTA and CDR2 is FQGNSA in the germline V gene. Trimming cost V 4 bases and J 5 bases, with 9 bases left between them. This CDR3 has 13 residues. The CDR3 loop reads CASSWTDYQPQHF. In nucleotides, the CDR3 is TGTGCCAGCAGCTGGACTGATTATCAGCCCCAGCATTTT.

The chain uses TRBV5-6 and TRBJ2-1; D might be TRBD2 (5 bases). The CDR3 is made up of 13 amino acids. From germline, CDR1 is SGHDT and CDR2 YYEEEE. V was trimmed by 7 bases and J by 5 bases, leaving 13 bases between them. CDR3 DNA: TGTGCCAGCCGCCTCGGGGTTGACAATGAGCAGTTCTTC. It codes for CASRLGVDNEQFF.

This chain connects TRBV18 to TRBJ2-7; D gene ambiguous. The germline V gene has CDR1 KGHSH and CDR2 LQKENI. The CDR3 has 15 amino acids. The germline V and J ends were trimmed by 2 bases and 1 base, with 12 bases remaining between them. The DNA for the CDR3 is TGTGCCAGCTCACCATACGACGGCGGATCCTACGAGCAGTACTTC. It translates to CASSPYDGGSYEQYF.

CDR3 in DNA: TGCGCCAGCAGTCTACCGTCCGACGAGCAGTACTTC. This sequence encodes CASSLPSDEQYF. V gene TRBV5-1 combines with J gene TRBJ2-7; D remains ambiguous. V lost 5 bases, J lost 5 bases, and 11 bases lay in between. Germline V gene data show CDR1 as SGHRS and CDR2 as YFSETQ. This CDR3 contains 12 residues.

V is TRBV18 and J is TRBJ1-2; a possible D gene is TRBD1 (5 bases). Germline V gene data show CDR1 as KGHSH and CDR2 as LQKENI. Trimming took off 3 bases at V and 4 bases at J, with 12 bases between the two ends. CDR3 length: 14 amino acids. CDR3 nucleotide sequence: TGTGCCAGCTCACCCCCCAGGGAGGGCTATGGCTACACCTTC. It specifies CASSPPREGYGYTF.

This clone was seen a handful of times. The chain has TRBV11-2 and TRBJ2-7, with 7 bases fitting TRBD1. V dropped 5 bases and J dropped 2; count of bases not matched to a gene: 3. Germline V gene data show CDR1 as SGHAT and CDR2 as FQNNGV. The CDR3 is 13 amino acids. In nucleotides, the CDR3 is TGTGCCAGCAGCAGGGGGCCTGCCTACGAGCAGTACGTC. This translates into CASSRGPAYEQYV.

V usage is TRBV18 and J usage is TRBJ2-3; D is possibly TRBD2 (6 bases). The CDR3 covers 15 residues. V lost 3 bases and J lost 0, with 10 bases in between. Germline assignment: CDR1 KGHSH and CDR2 LQKENI. The CDR3 coding sequence is TGTGCCAGCTCACCGGGGACTTTTAGCACAGATACGCAGTATTTT. It is translated as CASSPGTFSTDTQYF.